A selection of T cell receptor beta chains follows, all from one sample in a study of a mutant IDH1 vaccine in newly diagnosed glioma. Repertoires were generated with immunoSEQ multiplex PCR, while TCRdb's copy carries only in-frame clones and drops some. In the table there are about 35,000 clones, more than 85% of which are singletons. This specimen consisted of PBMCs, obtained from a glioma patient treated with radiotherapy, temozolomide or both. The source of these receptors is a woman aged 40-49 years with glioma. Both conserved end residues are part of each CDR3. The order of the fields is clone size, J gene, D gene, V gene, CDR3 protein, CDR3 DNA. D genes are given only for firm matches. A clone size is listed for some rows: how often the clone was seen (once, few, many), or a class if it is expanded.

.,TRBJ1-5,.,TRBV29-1,CSARFSNQPQHF,TGCAGCGCACGCTTTAGCAATCAGCCCCAGCATTTT
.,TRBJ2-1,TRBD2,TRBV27,CASSLTSGKDGQFF,TGTGCCAGCAGTTTGACTAGCGGGAAGGATGGGCAGTTCTTC
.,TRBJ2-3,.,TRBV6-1,CASSEALGYFFGTQYF,TGTGCCAGCAGTGAAGCGCTCGGGTATTTCTTTGGTACGCAGTATTTT
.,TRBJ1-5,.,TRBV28,CASRSEYSNQPQHF,TGTGCCAGCAGATCGGAGTATAGCAATCAGCCCCAGCATTTT
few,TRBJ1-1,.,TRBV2,CASSQNTEAFF,TGTGCGAGCAGCCAGAACACTGAAGCTTTCTTT
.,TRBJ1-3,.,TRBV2,CASSEVGGGNTIYF,TGTGCCAGCAGTGAAGTCGGCGGGGGAAACACCATATATTTT
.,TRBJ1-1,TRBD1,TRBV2,CASRELQGRTEAFF,TGTGCCAGCAGGGAATTACAGGGGCGTACTGAAGCTTTCTTT
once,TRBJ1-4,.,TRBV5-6,CASSLQGATNEKLFF,TGTGCCAGCAGCCTCCAGGGAGCAACTAATGAAAAACTGTTTTTT
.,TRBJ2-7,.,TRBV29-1,CSVRFSSYEQYF,TGCAGCGTCAGGTTTAGCTCCTACGAGCAGTACTTC
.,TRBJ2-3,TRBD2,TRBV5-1,CASSLSGGQKGTDTQYF,TGCGCCAGCAGCTTGTCGGGAGGTCAAAAGGGCACAGATACGCAGTATTTT
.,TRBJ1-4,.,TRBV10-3,CAISDRSNEKLFF,TGTGCCATCAGCGATCGATCAAATGAAAAACTGTTTTTT
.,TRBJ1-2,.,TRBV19,CASSRGYFPSNYGYTF,TGTGCCAGTAGTAGGGGGTATTTCCCCTCTAACTATGGCTACACCTTC
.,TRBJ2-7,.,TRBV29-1,CSVEGSGEQYF,TGCAGCGTTGAAGGGTCGGGCGAGCAGTACTTC
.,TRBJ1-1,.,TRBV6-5,CASSPGRKNTEAFF,TGTGCCAGCAGCCCCGGCCGGAAGAACACTGAAGCTTTCTTT
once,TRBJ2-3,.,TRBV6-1,CASSAQQEWTDTQYF,TGTGCCAGCAGTGCCCAACAGGAATGGACAGATACGCAGTATTTT
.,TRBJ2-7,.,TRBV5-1,CASSLVTAYEQYF,TGCGCCAGCAGCTTGGTAACAGCCTACGAGCAGTACTTC
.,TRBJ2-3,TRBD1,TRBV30,CAWTRDRGDTQYF,TGTGCCTGGACGAGGGACAGGGGGGATACGCAGTATTTT
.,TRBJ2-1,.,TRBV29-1,CSGGNSNNEQFF,TGCAGCGGGGGGAACAGTAACAATGAGCAGTTCTTC
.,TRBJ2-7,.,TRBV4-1,CASSSLGSYEQYF,TGCGCCAGCAGCAGTCTGGGCTCCTACGAGCAGTACTTC
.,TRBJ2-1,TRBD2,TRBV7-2,CASSPERGPYNEQFF,TGTGCCAGCAGCCCCGAGCGGGGGCCCTACAATGAGCAGTTCTTC
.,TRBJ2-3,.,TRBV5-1,CASSLGGAQDTQYF,TGCGCCAGCAGCTTGGGTGGGGCGCAAGATACGCAGTATTTT
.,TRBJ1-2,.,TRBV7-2,CASSFYRLNYGYTF,TGTGCCAGCAGCTTTTACAGACTCAACTATGGCTACACCTTC
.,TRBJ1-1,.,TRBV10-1,CASSESSSTEAFF,TGCGCCAGCAGTGAGTCGTCTAGCACTGAAGCTTTCTTT
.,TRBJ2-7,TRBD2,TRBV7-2,CASSSRLAEYQQYF,TGTGCCAGCAGCTCCCGGCTAGCGGAGTACCAGCAGTACTTC
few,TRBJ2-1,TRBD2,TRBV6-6,CASSPGLRGGNEQFF,TGTGCCAGCTCCCCGGGACTACGGGGCGGGAATGAGCAGTTCTTC
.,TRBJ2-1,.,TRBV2,CASTMGLYNEQFF,TGTGCCAGCACTATGGGACTTTACAATGAGCAGTTCTTC
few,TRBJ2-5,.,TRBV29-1,CSVLEETKETQYF,TGCAGCGTATTGGAGGAAACGAAGGAGACCCAGTACTTC
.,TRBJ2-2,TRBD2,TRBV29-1,CSVETSGSSISTGELFF,TGCAGCGTTGAAACTAGCGGGAGTTCTATTTCGACCGGGGAGCTGTTTTTT
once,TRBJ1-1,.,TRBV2,CASSVLLVGNTEAFF,TGTGCCAGCAGTGTATTGTTGGTCGGGAACACTGAAGCTTTCTTT
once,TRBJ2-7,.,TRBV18,CATGLAQNYEQYF,TGTGCCACGGGATTAGCGCAAAACTACGAGCAGTACTTC
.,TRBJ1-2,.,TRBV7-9,CASSYPVDYGYTF,TGTGCCAGCAGCTATCCGGTGGACTATGGCTACACCTTC
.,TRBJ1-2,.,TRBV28,CASSLRGRGYGYTF,TGTGCCAGCAGTTTGCGGGGGCGGGGGTATGGCTACACCTTC
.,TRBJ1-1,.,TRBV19,CASSLMGGAEAFF,TGTGCCAGTAGCCTTATGGGGGGCGCTGAAGCTTTCTTT
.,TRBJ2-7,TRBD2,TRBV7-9,CASSLAPSGTYEQYF,TGTGCCAGCAGCTTAGCCCCTAGCGGAACCTACGAGCAGTACTTC
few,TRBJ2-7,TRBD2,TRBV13,CASSPRERGAGAYEQYF,TGTGCCAGCAGCCCCAGGGAGCGGGGCGCTGGAGCCTACGAGCAGTACTTC
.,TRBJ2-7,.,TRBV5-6,CASSSRRGGEQYF,TGTGCCAGCAGCTCCCGGCGGGGTGGCGAGCAGTACTTC
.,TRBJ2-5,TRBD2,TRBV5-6,CASSPRRASGQETQYF,TGTGCCAGCAGCCCCCGAAGGGCTAGCGGGCAAGAGACCCAGTACTTC
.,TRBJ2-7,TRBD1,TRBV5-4,CASSLEGQGSYEQYF,TGTGCCAGCAGCTTGGAGGGACAGGGATCCTACGAGCAGTACTTC
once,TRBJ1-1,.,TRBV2,CASSGHGGRNTEAFF,TGTGCCAGCAGTGGTCATGGGGGAAGGAACACTGAAGCTTTCTTT
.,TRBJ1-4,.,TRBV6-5,CASSYSRAPNEKLFF,TGTGCCAGCAGTTACTCCCGGGCCCCTAATGAAAAACTGTTTTTT
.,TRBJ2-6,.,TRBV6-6,CASGGPGANVLTF,TGTGCCAGCGGGGGGCCTGGGGCCAACGTCCTGACTTTC
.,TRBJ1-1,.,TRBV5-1,CASSWGDRGEAFF,TGCGCCAGCAGCTGGGGGGACCGGGGTGAAGCTTTCTTT
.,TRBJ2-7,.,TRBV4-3,CASSQYRDISYEQYF,TGCGCCAGCAGCCAGTACCGGGACATCTCCTACGAGCAGTACTTC
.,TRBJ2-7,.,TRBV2,CASRSQQGGEQYF,TGTGCCAGCAGGTCCCAACAGGGCGGCGAGCAGTACTTC
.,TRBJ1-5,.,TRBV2,CASSEEGGSNQPQHF,TGTGCCAGCAGTGAAGAAGGGGGAAGCAATCAGCCCCAGCATTTT
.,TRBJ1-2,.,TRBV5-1,CASSLGGRVDYGYTF,TGCGCCAGCAGCTTGGGCGGCAGGGTAGACTATGGCTACACCTTC
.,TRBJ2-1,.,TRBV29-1,CSVGGRLAGEQFF,TGCAGCGTTGGAGGACGGCTAGCTGGTGAGCAGTTCTTC
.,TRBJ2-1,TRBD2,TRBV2,CASTVGAGRRGVNEQFF,TGTGCCAGCACCGTGGGGGCGGGTCGGCGGGGGGTTAATGAGCAGTTCTTC
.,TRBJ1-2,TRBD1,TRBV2,CASSPLGQGVYGYTF,TGTGCCAGCAGCCCGCTGGGACAGGGAGTCTATGGCTACACCTTC
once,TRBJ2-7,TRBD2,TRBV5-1,CASSNSGGESEQYF,TGCGCCAGCAGTAATTCGGGAGGGGAGAGCGAGCAGTACTTC
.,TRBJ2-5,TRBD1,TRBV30,CAWSGDDRVGTQYF,TGTGCCTGGAGTGGGGACGACAGGGTTGGGACCCAGTACTTC
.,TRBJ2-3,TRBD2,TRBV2,CASRYSGGASTDTQYF,TGTGCCAGCAGATATAGCGGGGGAGCTAGCACAGATACGCAGTATTTT